This entry describes one T cell receptor beta chain. Its recognized antigen is unknown. No much larger clonotype is one base removed from it; base qualities were not supplied. The data are from a study of T cell clones after liver transplantation (dated by TCRdb to between 2018 and 2021). Background on the whole study: Samples were obtained from ITN030ST, a randomized trial in which withdrawal of immunosuppression was attempted within 2 years of liver transplantation. Donor-reactive T cell clones were identified using TCRbeta sequencing after a pre-transplant mixed lymphocyte reaction and were then followed in post-transplant blood. As an antigen-independent comparator for donor-reactive sequences, third party-reactive TCRbeta sequences were also identified from pre-transplant MLRs. Of the eight recipients, a few were HCV-positive, while the remaining recipients had been transplanted for non-autoimmune, non-viral indications. The subjects received no induction therapy and were kept on standard immunosuppression until randomization at 12-24 months post-transplant. Tolerance was defined as complete withdrawal of immunosuppression for at least one year without a rise in liver enzymes beyond twice the upper limit of normal. Blood samples were collected pre-transplant, pre-randomization before withdrawal, and post-randomization after either full withdrawal or failed withdrawal. The studied cohort comprised 8 liver transplant recipients, 3 classified as tolerant and 5 as non-tolerant.

High-throughput TCRbeta CDR3 sequencing of frozen genomic DNA was performed by immunoSEQ, including PCR amplification, mapping, bias correction and internal controls. Per the source publication's procedure: Productive rearrangements were retained, and unique TCRbeta sequences were defined by the CDR3 nucleotide sequence together with the V and J gene. For a sequence to be called donor-reactive, it needed a frequency of at least 0.01% and at least 5-fold expansion in CFSE-low cells compared with unstimulated pre-transplant cells. Minimum frequency thresholds were set for each subject based on the unstimulated sample with the lowest template count, ensuring at least 90% detection power. Jensen-Shannon divergence between the top 1000 TCRbeta sequences post- versus pre-transplant served as the measure of repertoire turnover. Changes in detection of donor-reactive sequences were tested with two-sided Fisher's exact tests. Sourced from immuneACCESS, this table was stored by TCRdb with only in-frame sequences that have V and J called. A share of the clones is absent; for the studies checked, an unresolved V gene accounts for under half, and the remainder has no known explanation. V, J and clone size are those of that table, while D and trimming were read from the DNA. Here the sample has roughly 53,000 clones; more than 70% occur a single time. Nearly 10% of the sample rests with the top ten.

Measured from the cysteine to the phenylalanine, the CDR3 is 15 residues long. The DNA shown is the 45-base CDR3, in frame from base 1. CDR1 and CDR2 are drawn from the germline V gene (reference sequence): LNHDA, SQIVND. Germline trimming: 4 bases from V, 5 bases from J; junction bases outside gene matches: 5. Results and caveats for the whole study, not just this receptor: Donor-reactive sequences declined more than third party-reactive ones, suggesting partial antigen-specific deletion unrelated to withdrawal success. Without allograft tissue specimens, donor-reactive T cells may have migrated into the graft rather than being deleted. The conclusions were considered preliminary, being limited by small, heterogeneous patient numbers and non-standardized post-transplant time points. Low numbers of available donor cells limited the measurable donor-reactive repertoire in a couple of subjects. Circulating donor-reactive CD4 TCRbeta sequences fell significantly post-transplant in 5 of 8 subjects, irrespective of tolerance or HCV status. After accounting for repertoire turnover, donor-reactive detection was significantly reduced in 7 of 8 subjects for CD4 and 8 of 8 for CD8.

Thawed unstimulated PBMCs were stained for CD3, CD4 and CD8 and FACS-sorted into CD3+CD4+ and CD3+CD8+ populations. All 8 studied subjects were randomized to immunosuppression withdrawal. The Qiagen DNeasy Blood and Tissue Kit was used for isolation of genomic DNA. The sample in question was CD4+ T cells from blood, obtained at the 22-month timepoint. This sequence uses TRBV19 and TRBJ2-7; 13 middle bases align to TRBD2. The clonotype was recovered from a human patient who received a liver transplant. After a transplant, some T cells may have been passed on by the graft donor. CDR3 sequence: CASSKAGLAGNEQYF. The bases are TGTGCCAGTAGTAAAGCGGGACTAGCGGGGAACGAGCAGTACTTC.